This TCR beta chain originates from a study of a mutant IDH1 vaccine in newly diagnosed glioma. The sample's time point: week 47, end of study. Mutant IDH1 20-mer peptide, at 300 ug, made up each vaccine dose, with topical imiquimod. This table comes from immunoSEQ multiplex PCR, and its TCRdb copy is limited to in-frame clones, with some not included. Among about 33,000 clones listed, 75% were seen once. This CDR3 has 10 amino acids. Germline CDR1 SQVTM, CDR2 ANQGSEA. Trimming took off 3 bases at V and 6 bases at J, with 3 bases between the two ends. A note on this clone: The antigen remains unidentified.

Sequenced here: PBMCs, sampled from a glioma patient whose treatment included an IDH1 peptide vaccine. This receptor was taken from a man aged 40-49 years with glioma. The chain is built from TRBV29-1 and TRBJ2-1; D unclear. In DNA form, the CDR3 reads TGCAGCGTTGACATCAATGAGCAGTTCTTC. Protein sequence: CSVDINEQFF.